Presented here are 2 T cell receptor beta chains from one specimen sequenced in a study of T cell repertoires in cytomegalovirus infection. MiXCR, run by TCRdb on the reads, gives a single entry per CDR3 protein. The sample gives about 600,000 distinct CDR3 sequences, 24% of which show up once; around 8% is in the top ten. The specimen sequenced was CD8+ T cells from PBMCs. The receptors derive from a human donor in good health (CMV status not recorded). Some clones in this sample may be carry-over from other donors' samples.

This chain uses TRBV14 with TRBJ2-1, with D possibly TRBD2 on 5 matching bases. Deletions cut 5 bases from V and 7 bases from J, with 15 bases between. Germline CDR1 reads SGHDN; CDR2 reads FVKESK. CDR3 length: 14 amino acids. CDR3 sequence reads: CASSAREYGNEQFF. CDR3 nucleotide sequence: TGTGCCAGCAGCGCCCGGGAATATGGGAATGAGCAGTTCTTC.

V gene TRBV10-3 combines with J gene TRBJ2-1, with D hard to call. Germline CDR1 is ENHRY and CDR2 is SYGVKD. V lost 0 bases, J lost 8 bases, and 8 bases lay in between. The length of the CDR3 is 13 residues. In DNA form, the CDR3 reads TGTGCCATCAGTGAGTCGACTGCAGATGAGCAGTTCTTC. It translates to CAISESTADEQFF.